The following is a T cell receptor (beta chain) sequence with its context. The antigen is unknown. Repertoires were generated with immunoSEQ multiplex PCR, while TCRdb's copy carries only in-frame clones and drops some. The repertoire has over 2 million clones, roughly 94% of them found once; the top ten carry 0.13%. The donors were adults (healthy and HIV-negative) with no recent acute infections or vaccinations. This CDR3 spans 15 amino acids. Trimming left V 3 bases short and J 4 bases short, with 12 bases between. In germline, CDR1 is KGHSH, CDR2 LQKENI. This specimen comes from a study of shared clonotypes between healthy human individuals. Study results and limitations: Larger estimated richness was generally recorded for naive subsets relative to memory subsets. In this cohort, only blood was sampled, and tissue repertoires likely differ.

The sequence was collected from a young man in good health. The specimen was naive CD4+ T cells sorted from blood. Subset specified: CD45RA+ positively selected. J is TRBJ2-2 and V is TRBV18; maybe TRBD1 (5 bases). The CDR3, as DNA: TGTGCCAGCTCACCTATAGTCCAGGGCACCGGGGAGCTGTTTTTT. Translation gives CASSPIVQGTGELFF. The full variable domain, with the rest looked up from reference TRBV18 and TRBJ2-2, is NAGVMQNPRHLVRRRGQEARLRCSPMKGHSHVYWYRQLPEEGLKFMVYLQKENIIDESGMPKERFSAEFPKEGPSILRIQQVVRGDSAAYFCASSPIVQGTGELFFGEGSRLTVL.